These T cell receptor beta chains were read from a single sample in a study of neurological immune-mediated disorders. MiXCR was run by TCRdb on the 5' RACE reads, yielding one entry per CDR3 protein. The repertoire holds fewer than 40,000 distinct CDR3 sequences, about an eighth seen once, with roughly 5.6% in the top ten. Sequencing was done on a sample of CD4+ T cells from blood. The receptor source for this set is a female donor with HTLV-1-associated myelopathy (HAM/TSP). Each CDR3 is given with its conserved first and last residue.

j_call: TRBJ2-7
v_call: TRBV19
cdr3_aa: CASSSGTVLYEQYF

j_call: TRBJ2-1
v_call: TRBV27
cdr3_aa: CASSLNSRRGNEQFF

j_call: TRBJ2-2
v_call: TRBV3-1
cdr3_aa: CASSQGPPGTAATGELFF

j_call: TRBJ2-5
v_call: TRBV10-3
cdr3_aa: CAISEESSGETQYF

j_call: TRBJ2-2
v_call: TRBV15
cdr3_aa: CATSGELAGHGELFF

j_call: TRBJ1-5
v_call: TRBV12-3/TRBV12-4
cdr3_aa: CASSFFGQPQHF

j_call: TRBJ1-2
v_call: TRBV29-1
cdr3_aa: CSVADGYTF

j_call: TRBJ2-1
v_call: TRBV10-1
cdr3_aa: CASSESPGGKQFF

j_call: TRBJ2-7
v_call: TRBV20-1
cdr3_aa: CSAEDRHYEQYF

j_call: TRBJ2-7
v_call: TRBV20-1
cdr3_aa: CSAAFPGVSYEYYF

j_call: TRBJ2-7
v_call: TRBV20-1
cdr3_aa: CSARDLGVAGGPYEQYF

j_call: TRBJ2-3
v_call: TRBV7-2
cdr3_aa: CASSPRQVGTDTQYF

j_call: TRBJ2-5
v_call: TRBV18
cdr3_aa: CASSAYRVVETETQYF

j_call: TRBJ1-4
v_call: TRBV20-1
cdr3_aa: CSARGKDWANEKLFF

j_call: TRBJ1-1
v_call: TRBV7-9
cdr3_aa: CATDGPNTEAFF

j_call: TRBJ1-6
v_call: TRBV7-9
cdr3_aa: CASSLGGSPLHF